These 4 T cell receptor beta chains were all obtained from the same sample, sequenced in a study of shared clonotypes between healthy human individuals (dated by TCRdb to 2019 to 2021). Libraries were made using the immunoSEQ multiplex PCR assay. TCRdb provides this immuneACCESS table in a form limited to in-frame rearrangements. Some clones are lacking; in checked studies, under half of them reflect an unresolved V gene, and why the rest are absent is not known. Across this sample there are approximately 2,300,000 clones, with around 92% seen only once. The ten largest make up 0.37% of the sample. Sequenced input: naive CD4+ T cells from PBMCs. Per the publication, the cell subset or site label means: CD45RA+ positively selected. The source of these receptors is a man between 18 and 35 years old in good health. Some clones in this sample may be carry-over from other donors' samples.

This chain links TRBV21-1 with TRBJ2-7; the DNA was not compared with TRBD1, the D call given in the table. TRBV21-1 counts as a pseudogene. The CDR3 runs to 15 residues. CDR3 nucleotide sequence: TGTGCCAGCAGCAACCGGGCCGACAGACAGGGAAGGTTGTACTTC. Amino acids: CASSNRADRQGRLYF.

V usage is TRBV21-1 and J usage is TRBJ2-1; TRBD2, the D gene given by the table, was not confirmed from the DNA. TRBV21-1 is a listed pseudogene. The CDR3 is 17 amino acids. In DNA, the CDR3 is TGTGCCAGCAGCAAAGGACTAGCGGCCACGGGGTACAATGAGCAGTTCTTC. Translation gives CASSKGLAATGYNEQFF.

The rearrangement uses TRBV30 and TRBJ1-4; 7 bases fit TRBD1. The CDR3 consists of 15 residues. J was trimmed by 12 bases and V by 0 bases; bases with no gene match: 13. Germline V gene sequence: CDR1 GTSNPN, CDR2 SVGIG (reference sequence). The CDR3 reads CAWSVLGTERGELFF. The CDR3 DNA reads TGTGCCTGGAGTGTACTAGGGACAGAGAGGGGTGAACTGTTTTTT.

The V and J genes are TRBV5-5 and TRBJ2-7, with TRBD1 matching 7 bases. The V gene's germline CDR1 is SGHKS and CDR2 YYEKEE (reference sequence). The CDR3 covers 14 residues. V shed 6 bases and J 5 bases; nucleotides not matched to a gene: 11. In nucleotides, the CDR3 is TGTGCCAGCATCCCGACAGGGATCCTAAACGAGCAGTACTTC. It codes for CASIPTGILNEQYF.